These 14 T cell receptor beta chains were all obtained from the same sample, sequenced in a study of T cell responses to AZD1222 COVID-19 vaccine. TCRdb's table, derived via immunoSEQ multiplex PCR, lists solely in-frame clones and lacks some. The sample lists fewer than 90,000 clones; about 93% were seen once. Sequenced material: peripheral blood, taken 28 days after the second AZD1222 dose. The origin of the receptors is an adult who received the AZD1222 COVID-19 vaccine.

The sample holds one count of this clone. This chain links TRBV5-1 with TRBJ1-1, with TRBD1 matching 11 bases. The V gene's germline CDR1 is SGHRS and CDR2 YFSETQ. V lost 2 bases, J lost 7 bases, and 10 bases stayed unmatched. This CDR3 contains 16 residues. The CDR3 DNA reads as TGCGCCAGCAGCTTCAGGACAGGGGGCATGTTTGGTGAAGCTTTCTTT. Its translation: CASSFRTGGMFGEAFF.

J is TRBJ2-3 and V is TRBV28; 8 bases are a match to TRBD1. The V gene's germline CDR1 is MDHEN and CDR2 SYDVKM. This CDR3 region has 14 residues. Trimming removed 1 base from V and 6 bases from J; junction bases left unmatched: 3. DNA for the CDR3: TGTGCCAGCAGTTTATCCAGGGGGCTTGATACGCAGTATTTT. Translated: CASSLSRGLDTQYF.

The CDR3 is CASSDSRGGNNEQFF. Here the CDR3 DNA reads TGTGCCAGCAGTGACTCACGCGGGGGAAACAATGAGCAGTTCTTC. The chain employs TRBV6-4 and TRBJ2-1; 7 positions agree with TRBD2. Germline CDR1 MRHNA, CDR2 SNTAGT. V was clipped by 0 bases and J by 5 bases; unmatched bases: 4. This CDR3 has 15 residues.

J is TRBJ2-1 and V is TRBV3-1 (or the pseudogene TRBV3-2); D may be TRBD1 (6 bases). The CDR3 has 16 residues. Germline-derived CDR1 and CDR2 are LGHDT and YNNKEL (reference sequence). The germline V and J ends were trimmed by 1 base and 0 bases, with 10 bases remaining between them. The CDR3 here is CASSQAPGASYNEQFF. The CDR3 DNA sequence: TGTGCCAGCAGCCAAGCACCAGGGGCCTCCTACAATGAGCAGTTCTTC.

The chain carries TRBV7-8 and TRBJ1-1; 9 bases align to TRBD1. Trimming took 5 bases from V and 11 from J; bases not matched to a gene: 9. The CDR3 has 13 amino acids. CDR1 and CDR2 from the germline V gene are SGHVS and FQNEAQ. CDR3 in amino acids: CASSRRQGERAFF. CDR3 sequence (DNA): TGTGCCAGCAGCCGACGACAGGGGGAAAGGGCTTTCTTT.

The chain's CDR3 is CASSLAVGKETQYF. The CDR3 coding sequence is TGTGCCAGCAGCTTGGCGGTGGGAAAAGAGACCCAGTACTTC. The V and J genes are TRBV5-4 and TRBJ2-5; D gene uncertain. Trimming shortened V by 0 bases and J by 3 bases, and 9 bases separated the two germline ends. Germline V CDR1 and CDR2: SGHNT, YYREEE (reference sequence). The CDR3 runs to 14 residues.

The chain joins TRBV7-2 to TRBJ1-1; D perhaps matches TRBD1 (5 bases). Between the trimmed V and J ends, which lost 4 bases and 0 bases, there was a span of 15 bases. Looked up from germline, CDR1 is SGHTA and CDR2 is FQGNSA. The CDR3 extends over 16 amino acids. The CDR3 protein is CASSSGVLGLNTEAFF. In DNA, the CDR3 is TGTGCCAGCAGCTCGGGGGTCCTGGGTTTGAACACTGAAGCTTTCTTT.

This clone qualifies as medium-sized (0.01 to 0.1%). The chain uses TRBV28 and TRBJ1-1, with unresolved D. The CDR3 length is 14 residues. The V gene's germline CDR1 is MDHEN and CDR2 SYDVKM. The V and J ends lost 8 bases and 1 base respectively, with 14 bases between them. The DNA of the CDR3 is TGTGCCAGCTCCACCTGGCGCGGGAACACTGAAGCTTTCTTT. This gives the protein CASSTWRGNTEAFF.

The chain joins TRBV13 to TRBJ1-1, with a tentative D call TRBD1 (6 bases). The CDR3 is made up of 14 amino acids. Germline assignment: CDR1 PRHDT and CDR2 FYEKMQ (reference sequence). V shed 1 base and J shed 2 bases, with 8 bases lying between them. CDR3 DNA sequence: TGTGCCAGCAGCTTAGCGGGACACAACACTGAAGCTTTCTTT. The encoded protein is CASSLAGHNTEAFF.

The CDR3 reads CASSPRERTEAFF. CDR3 nucleotide sequence: TGTGCCAGCAGTCCGAGGGAGAGAACTGAAGCTTTCTTT. The chain has TRBV2 and TRBJ1-1, with D unresolved. This CDR3 has 13 amino acids. Trimming pared 5 bases from V and 5 bases from J, leaving 12 bases between. The germline V gene has CDR1 SNHLY and CDR2 FYNNEI.

V usage is TRBV19 and J usage is TRBJ1-5; TRBD1 matches 8 bases. The germline gives CDR1 LNHDA, CDR2 SQIVND (reference sequence). The V gene end was trimmed by 5 bases and the J gene end by 1 base; junction bases not matched to a gene: 10. The CDR3 loop spans 17 amino acids. CDR3 sequence reads: CASSPKQGDGSNQPQHF. DNA for the CDR3: TGTGCCAGTAGTCCCAAACAGGGGGACGGGAGCAATCAGCCCCAGCATTTT.

The CDR3 DNA follows: TGCGCCAGCAGAACCACCGGGACAGTAAAAGATACGCAGTATTTT. It translates to CASRTTGTVKDTQYF. V usage is TRBV5-1 and J usage is TRBJ2-3; 7 bases agree with TRBD1. CDR1 and CDR2 (germline): SGHRS, YFSETQ. With 5 bases clipped from V and 5 bases from J, the junction kept 11 bases outside the gene matches. The length of the CDR3 is 15 residues.

The J gene is TRBJ1-4, the V gene TRBV7-9; TRBD1 matches 8 bases. V lost 5 bases, J lost 6 bases, and 8 bases stayed unmatched. In germline, CDR1 is SEHNR, CDR2 FQNEAQ (reference sequence). The CDR3 runs 15 residues. The CDR3 bases are TGTGCCAGCAGCCCTTGGACAGGGAATCATGAAAAACTGTTTTTT. Translation gives CASSPWTGNHEKLFF.

The V call is TRBV18, the J call TRBJ1-1, with a tentative D call TRBD1 (6 bases). The length of the CDR3 is 16 residues. The V gene lost 1 base and the J gene lost 0 bases, with 12 bases spanning the gap. From germline, CDR1 is KGHSH and CDR2 LQKENI. The CDR3 DNA follows: TGTGCCAGCTCACCACTTAAGGGGGGCCTGAACACTGAAGCTTTCTTT. It encodes CASSPLKGGLNTEAFF.